This paragraph reports one T cell receptor beta chain. What it binds is unknown. This record comes from a study of blood T cells in healthy people across ages. Study-wide results and limits: Long-lived donors had more naive CD4+ cells and higher diversity than aged donors.

Total RNA extraction produced at least 5 micrograms (per sample) for the study. CDR3 length: 15 amino acids. Between the trimmed V and J ends, which lost 2 bases and 0 bases, there was a span of 10 bases. Combining a sample-barcoded 5' primer with a J-beta primer mix, a second PCR ran for roughly 7 to 12 cycles. TCRdb re-called the 5' RACE reads through MiXCR, storing one row per CDR3 protein. Seen here are about 650,000 distinct CDR3 sequences, more than 45% observed once, and the top ten hold roughly 13%. The chain has TRBV12-3 or TRBV12-4 and TRBJ1-1, with D maybe TRBD1 (5 bases). Sample: blood. This sequence was found in a woman of 80 years or more in good health. Here the CDR3 DNA reads TGTGCCAGCAGTTTACGGGACTGGATGAACACTGAAGCTTTCTTT. Protein: CASSLRDWMNTEAFF.